This T cell receptor beta chain was recovered during a study of OX40 agonist ivuxolimab in advanced cancers. The overall study: Clinicians treated patients with ivuxolimab, an agonistic anti-OX40 (CD134) antibody. Head and neck, renal cell, melanoma or hepatocellular carcinoma were the cancers that dose-escalation patients had.

The assay was immunoSEQ multiplex PCR, and TCRdb's table has in-frame clones only and misses some. The data contain about 100,000 clones, roughly 90% of them singletons. A word on this clone: Its antigen is as yet unknown.

General study results and limits: Which antigen the expanded peripheral T cells recognized is unknown. At doses 0.1 to 3.0 mg/kg, CD4+ and CD8+ clones expanded.

There are 15 residues in the CDR3. Germline V lookup: CDR1 LNHDA, CDR2 SQIVND (reference sequence). The trim removed 3 bases at V and 3 bases at J, leaving 6 bases unmatched. The chain joins TRBV19 to TRBJ2-5, with 8 bases matching TRBD2. The sequenced sample was CD4+ or CD8+ T cells sorted from blood, obtained in a trial of the OX40 agonist ivuxolimab. The clonotype comes from an adult with an advanced solid tumor such as melanoma, head and neck, liver or kidney cancer. The CDR3 here is CASSMGLGLEETQYF. Here the CDR3 DNA reads TGTGCCAGTAGTATGGGTTTGGGACTAGAAGAGACCCAGTACTTC.